The 23 T cell receptor beta chains in this list originate from one sample, sequenced in a study of CD8 T cells in ankylosing spondylitis. No antigen has been identified for these receptors. TCRdb fed the 5' RACE reads into MiXCR, producing one record per CDR3 protein. The table has about 330,000 distinct CDR3 sequences, under 8.5% seen once. Overall study findings and caveats: One TCR beta motif, made up of under ten highly homologous variants, appeared characteristic of ankylosing spondylitis blood.

Specimen: blood, either unsorted or a sorted T cell fraction (not recorded which). These receptors were collected from a male donor with ankylosing spondylitis.

This clonotype occurred many times. Relative to the germline gene, one junction end is altered; a read error may explain this. The rearrangement uses TRBV5-1 and TRBJ2-1; 14 bases align to TRBD2. CDR1 and CDR2 from the germline V gene are SGHRS and YFSETQ. The CDR3 contains 14 residues. The CDR3, as DNA: TGCGCCAGCAGCCCCCAAACCGGGACTAGCGGGAGTCACTTC. It encodes CASSPQTGTSGSHF.

This clonotype appeared many times. The J gene is TRBJ1-3, the V gene TRBV27; D gene unclear. The germline V and J ends were trimmed by 2 bases and 0 bases, with 8 bases remaining between them. This CDR3 has 15 residues. CDR1 and CDR2 (germline): MNHEY, SMNVEV (reference sequence). The CDR3 DNA reads TGTGCCAGCAGTTTACAGGCCGGCTCTGGAAACACCATATATTTT. It encodes CASSLQAGSGNTIYF.

The table lists this clonotype with a few counts. The genes are TRBV6-4 and TRBJ2-1; maybe TRBD2 (5 bases). V was cut by 4 bases and J by 10 bases, with 14 bases left in between. Germline CDR1 and CDR2: MRHNA and SNTAGT. This CDR3 contains 13 residues. CDR3 protein: CASSVRAGDEQFF. CDR3 DNA sequence: TGTGCCAGCAGTGTCCGGGCGGGCGACGAGCAGTTCTTC.

This clonotype was seen only a few times. J is TRBJ1-1 and V is TRBV11-2, with 8 nucleotides matching TRBD1. Germline values: CDR1 SGHAT, CDR2 FQNNGV. The CDR3 loop spans 15 amino acids. The V segment lost 5 bases and the J segment 4 bases; nucleotides outside the gene matches: 9. For the CDR3, the DNA is TGTGCCAGCAGCCGCCTAACCACAGGGGGCACTGAAGCTTTCTTT. It is translated as CASSRLTTGGTEAFF.

The chain is built from TRBV25-1 and TRBJ2-1; 7 bases fit TRBD1. CDR1 and CDR2 from the germline V gene are MGHDK and SYGVNS. This CDR3 spans 13 amino acids. With 5 bases clipped from V and 7 bases from J, the junction kept 5 bases outside the gene matches. CDR3 residues: CASSRQGLNEQFF. The CDR3 region has the DNA TGTGCCAGCAGTCGACAGGGTCTTAATGAGCAGTTCTTC.

This clonotype was recorded a few times. CDR3 residues: CASSQAGGGTDTQYF. DNA for the CDR3: TGTGCCAGCAGCCAAGCAGGGGGAGGCACAGATACGCAGTATTTT. The chain couples TRBV7-3 to TRBJ2-3; TRBD1 agrees at 7 bases. The V gene's germline CDR1 is SGHTA and CDR2 FQGTGA. This CDR3 region has 15 residues. Losses at the gene ends were 5 bases for V and 1 base for J; bases not matched to a gene: 6.

Many counts were recorded for this clonotype. The chain recombines TRBV5-1 with TRBJ1-1; D is perhaps TRBD1 (5 bases). This CDR3 contains 20 residues. V lost 5 bases and J lost 0, with 29 bases in between. Germline-derived CDR1 and CDR2 are SGHRS and YFSETQ. In nucleotides, the CDR3 is TGCGCCAGCAGTTTTGACGCAGTCGCGGGGCTTCGAAACATGAACACTGAAGCTTTCTTT. Protein sequence: CASSFDAVAGLRNMNTEAFF.

This clonotype has only a few counts. The J gene is TRBJ2-2, the V gene TRBV4-3; D tentatively fits TRBD1 or TRBD2 (5 bases each). Germline CDR1 reads LGHNA; CDR2 reads YSLEER. Trimming took off 4 bases at V and 9 bases at J, with 15 bases between the two ends. The CDR3 spans 14 residues. As DNA, the CDR3 is TGCGCCAGCAGCCCGGACTGGGGGAGCTGGGAGCTGTTTTTT. As protein: CASSPDWGSWELFF.

The chain recombines TRBV12-3 or TRBV12-4 with TRBJ2-3, with 9 bases lining up with TRBD2. The CDR3 covers 15 residues. The V and J ends lost 6 bases and 5 bases, in that order; junction bases with no gene match: 9. The CDR3 region is CASRGLARDGDTQYF. The CDR3 region has the DNA TGTGCCAGCAGGGGACTAGCCCGTGATGGAGATACGCAGTATTTT.

Many counts were recorded for this clonotype. V and J are TRBV29-1 and TRBJ2-4; D might be TRBD2 (6 bases). Deletions cut 7 bases from V and 0 bases from J, with 13 bases between. CDR3 length: 14 residues. Germline CDR1 SQVTM, CDR2 ANQGSEA. CDR3 DNA: TGCAGCGCCGCGGGACCGCTAGCCAAAAACATTCAGTACTTC. This translates into CSAAGPLAKNIQYF.

This clonotype showed up many times. In DNA, the CDR3 is TGCAGCGTTGGGGGGACGCCCTACGAGCAGTACTTC. Amino acid sequence: CSVGGTPYEQYF. The chain carries TRBV29-1 and TRBJ2-7; D is tentatively TRBD1 or TRBD2 (5 bases each). This CDR3 has 12 amino acids. In germline, CDR1 is SQVTM, CDR2 ANQGSEA. Trimming stripped 4 bases from V and 2 bases from J, with 9 bases between.

This clonotype was detected a few times. The rearrangement uses TRBV3-1 and TRBJ2-7, with D possibly TRBD2 on 7 matching bases. Germline V gene data show CDR1 as LGHDT and CDR2 as YNNKEL (reference sequence). The CDR3 length is 14 residues. The V end lost 2 bases, the J end lost 3 bases, and 11 bases lay between the germline ends. The CDR3: CASSQLRGLYEQYF. CDR3 coding DNA: TGTGCCAGCAGCCAATTGCGGGGGCTCTACGAGCAGTACTTC.

The chain joins TRBV28 to TRBJ1-2; the D gene is possibly TRBD1 (5 bases). The germline V gene has CDR1 MDHEN and CDR2 SYDVKM. This CDR3 has 13 residues. Trimming cost V 4 bases and J 4 bases, with 10 bases left between them. CDR3 region: CASSSTQGYGYTF. As DNA, the CDR3 is TGTGCCAGCAGTTCGACCCAGGGCTATGGCTACACCTTC.

This clonotype has at least ten counts. This chain uses TRBV5-1 with TRBJ2-7, with a weak D call TRBD1 (5 bases). Germline V gene lookup returns CDR1 SGHRS and CDR2 YFSETQ. This CDR3 spans 14 amino acids. Between the trimmed V and J ends, which lost 1 base and 2 bases, there was a span of 10 bases. The CDR3 protein is CASSLSGPPYEQYF. CDR3 DNA sequence: TGCGCCAGCAGCTTGTCAGGGCCTCCCTACGAGCAGTACTTC.

This clonotype was observed a few times. The chain links TRBV18 to TRBJ2-1; D remains unclear. V dropped 6 bases and J dropped 5 bases, with 14 bases sitting between them. CDR1 KGHSH and CDR2 LQKENI come from the germline V gene. The CDR3 sequence is 14 residues long. The CDR3 loop reads CASSLLPGDNEQFF. CDR3 nucleotides: TGTGCCAGCTCGCTTCTTCCAGGAGACAATGAGCAGTTCTTC.

This clonotype was seen more than once but under ten times. This chain links TRBV18 with TRBJ1-1; possible D gene TRBD1, 5 bases. The CDR3 totals 17 residues. Germline V gene lookup returns CDR1 KGHSH and CDR2 LQKENI. V dropped 3 bases and J dropped 4 bases, with 21 bases sitting between them. Here the CDR3 DNA reads TGTGCCAGCTCACCCTCGAGTAACGGGGGAGGCGGCACTGAAGCTTTCTTT. Translation gives CASSPSSNGGGGTEAFF.

This clonotype was counted ten times or more. CDR3 DNA sequence: TGTGCCAGCAGCTTGAATCGGGAGCTGTTTTTT. Its protein product is CASSLNRELFF. The chain links TRBV7-9 to TRBJ2-2; D gene uncertain. Germline V gene lookup returns CDR1 SEHNR and CDR2 FQNEAQ (reference sequence). Trimming took 3 bases from V and 9 from J, leaving 5 bases between them. There are 11 residues in the CDR3.

This clonotype occurred many times. The rearrangement uses TRBV5-5 and TRBJ2-4; 7 nucleotides align to TRBD2. V gave up 2 bases and J gave up 0 bases; unmatched junction bases: 8. The CDR3 has 17 amino acids. CDR1 and CDR2 from the germline V gene are SGHKS and YYEKEE (reference sequence). The CDR3 nucleotides are TGTGCCAGCAGCTTTATCGCTAGCGGCGTAGCCAAAAACATTCAGTACTTC. It encodes CASSFIASGVAKNIQYF.

This clonotype was detected only a few times. V usage is TRBV5-6 and J usage is TRBJ2-5, with D tentatively TRBD2 (5 bases). The CDR3 runs to 16 residues. Trimming removed 0 bases from V and 5 bases from J, with 17 bases in between. Germline-derived CDR1 and CDR2 are SGHDT and YYEEEE. The CDR3 region has the DNA TGTGCCAGCAGCTTGGCTGGTTGGACTCCTCACGAGACCCAGTACTTC. It is translated as CASSLAGWTPHETQYF.

This clonotype turned up a few times. The chain joins TRBV6-2 or TRBV6-3 to TRBJ2-7; TRBD2 matches 10 bases. The germline CDR1 and CDR2 sequences are MNHEY and SVGEGT. The CDR3 sequence is 14 residues long. V dropped 2 bases and J dropped 4; count of bases not matched to a gene: 2. The CDR3 reads CASSYLAGVYEQYF. The CDR3, as DNA: TGTGCCAGCAGTTACCTAGCGGGAGTTTACGAGCAGTACTTC.

The rearrangement links TRBV12-3 or TRBV12-4 to TRBJ2-3; 8 bases are shared with TRBD2. The CDR3 is 14 amino acids. Germline trimming cut 6 bases from V and 4 bases from J; bases unmatched to any gene: 6. The CDR3 sequence: CASSRAGVADTQYF. The CDR3 DNA sequence: TGTGCCAGCAGCCGAGCGGGAGTTGCAGATACGCAGTATTTT.

This chain links TRBV24-1 with TRBJ2-7; 7 nucleotides line up with TRBD2. The CDR3 sequence is 18 residues long. J lost 6 bases, V lost 2 bases, and 18 bases had no gene match. Germline V CDR1 and CDR2: KGHDR, SFDVKD. The CDR3 here is CATSDSPGGGAEVGEQYF. In DNA, the CDR3 is TGTGCCACCAGTGATTCACCGGGGGGAGGTGCCGAGGTTGGCGAGCAGTACTTC.

The chain has TRBV5-1 and TRBJ2-7, with D unclear. The germline gives CDR1 SGHRS, CDR2 YFSETQ. Trimming removed 3 bases from V and 6 bases from J, with 22 bases in between. The CDR3 runs 16 residues. The CDR3 is CASSSRLRLVPGEQYF. DNA of the CDR3: TGCGCCAGCAGCTCCCGGCTTCGGTTGGTTCCGGGCGAGCAGTACTTC.